The sequence of this TCR beta chain was determined in a study of T-cell reconstitution after alpha-beta-depleted transplantation in children. This clonotype has ten or more counts. Its matching antigen is unknown. Study conclusions and caveats: After transplant, at about two months, alpha-beta T cells were reportedly derived from several hundred expanded graft clones.

The CDR3 sequence is 16 residues long. The junction had 10 bases not matched to a gene; V was cut back by 4 bases and J by 3 bases. Germline CDR1 is SGHTA and CDR2 is FQGNSA. The TCRbeta library was prepared with unique molecular identifiers. TCRdb redid the calling of the PCR reads with MiXCR, one entry per CDR3 protein. The data show fewer than 350,000 distinct CDR3 sequences, 9.5% to 13% seen once. The sequence came from a boy in the first two years of life with acute myeloid leukemia, due to receive a stem cell transplant. The genes are TRBV7-2 and TRBJ2-7; 9 nucleotides align to TRBD1. The sequences come from PBMCs, collected before TCRalphabeta/CD19-depleted stem cell transplant. The CDR3 reads CASSSLGGGQGYEQYF. Written as DNA, the CDR3 is TGTGCCAGCAGCTCTCTTGGGGGGGGACAGGGCTACGAGCAGTACTTC.